This TCR beta chain originates from a study of cytomegalovirus exposure and HLA in healthy donors. Notes on the study in general: In an earlier analysis, most TCR beta V segments were productive about 87% or about 30% of the time.

Germline CDR1 and CDR2: LNHDA and SQIVND (reference sequence). This CDR3 region has 14 residues. Between the trimmed V and J ends, which lost 3 bases and 1 base, there was a span of 10 bases. Note on this clone: Antigen specificity is unknown.

13 Jbeta primers and 60 Vbeta primers were used for the PCR. Data came from immunoSEQ multiplex PCR; TCRdb stores just in-frame clones and leaves some out. This table has 150,000 to 190,000 clones, about 75% appearing once. This TCR derives from a man between 18 and 35 years old in good health and CMV-seronegative. Input material: PBMCs. The chain has TRBV19 and TRBJ2-7; possible D gene TRBD2, 6 bases. The DNA for the CDR3 is TGTGCCAGTAGTATGGGGGGTAGGTCCTACGAGCAGTACTTC. Protein: CASSMGGRSYEQYF.